These 30 T cell receptor beta chains were all obtained from the same sample, sequenced in a study of shared clonotypes between healthy human individuals (dated by TCRdb to 2018 to 2020). The library came from the immunoSEQ multiplex PCR assay. TCRdb stores this immuneACCESS table with in-frame sequences only. Part of the clones is absent; in the studies checked, under half of the shortfall reflects unresolved V genes, and no reason is known for the rest. The sample table records around 700,000 clones; 55% to 75% of these occur just once. Around 1.8% of the sample is held by the ten biggest clonotypes. Specimen: memory CD4+ T cells sorted from blood. The cell subset or site label corresponds to: CD45RA-negative fraction. These receptor sequences come from a woman between 25 and 40 years old in good health.

As to this clone: A far more abundant clone sits one base away, making this likely a read error. V and J are TRBV29-1 and TRBJ1-1; a possible D gene is TRBD1 (5 bases). CDR1 and CDR2 from the germline V gene are SQVTM and ANQGSEA. The CDR3 is 13 amino acids. The DNA of the CDR3 is TGCAGCGTTGAGAGGGACGAGAACACTAAAGCTTTCTTT. Protein sequence: CSVERDENTKAFF.

The gene calls are TRBV6-5 and TRBJ2-2, with 7 bases that match TRBD1. Trimming took 7 bases from V and 4 from J; bases not matched to a gene: 9. The length of the CDR3 is 15 residues. Germline-derived CDR1 and CDR2 are MNHEY and SVGAGI. The CDR3 DNA is TGTGCCAGCATCTCGGCAGGGGGAATCACCGGGGAGCTGTTTTTT. It specifies CASISAGGITGELFF.

The J gene is TRBJ2-7, the V gene TRBV28, with 8 bases lining up with TRBD2. The J segment lost 0 bases and the V segment lost 6 bases, leaving 7 bases of the junction unmatched. Germline V gene data show CDR1 as MDHEN and CDR2 as SYDVKM. The CDR3 consists of 15 residues. CDR3 DNA sequence: TGTGCCAGCAGCGTAAGCGGGAGACTCTCCTACGAGCAGTACTTC. Its translation: CASSVSGRLSYEQYF.

J is TRBJ2-7 and V is TRBV6-5; TRBD2 might be the D (6 bases). Trimming removed 6 bases from V and 1 base from J, with 16 bases in between. Germline CDR1 is MNHEY and CDR2 is SVGAGI. The CDR3 is 15 residues long. Here the CDR3 reads CASSLGGAGSYEQYF. The CDR3 DNA is TGTGCCAGCAGCCTCGGTGGGGCGGGGTCCTACGAGCAGTACTTC.

The chain uses TRBV27 and TRBJ2-3; D possibly matches TRBD1 or TRBD2 (5 bases each). The CDR3 is 15 amino acids. V dropped 5 bases and J dropped 1 base, with 13 bases sitting between them. Germline CDR1 reads MNHEY; CDR2 reads SMNVEV (reference sequence). The CDR3, as DNA: TGTGCCAGCAGTCTACGGGGCGCCGGCACAGATACGCAGTATTTT. Translation: CASSLRGAGTDTQYF.

The rearrangement links TRBV11-2 to TRBJ2-5; no clear D. Germline V gene lookup returns CDR1 SGHAT and CDR2 FQNNGV. This CDR3 region has 14 residues. Trimming took 0 bases from V and 4 from J, leaving 9 bases between them. The CDR3 region has the DNA TGTGCCAGCAGCTTAGAGGTTGTTGGAGAGACCCAGTACTTC. Protein sequence: CASSLEVVGETQYF. The full variable domain, with the rest looked up from reference TRBV11-2 and TRBJ2-5, is EAGVAQSPRYKIIEKRQSVAFWCNPISGHATLYWYQQILGQGPKLLIQFQNNGVVDDSQLPKDRFSAERLKGVDSTLKIQPAKLEDSAVYLCASSLEVVGETQYFGPGTRLLVL.

The chain uses TRBV11-2 and TRBJ1-3, with D hard to call. V lost 2 bases and J 0 bases, leaving 8 bases between the germline ends. In germline, CDR1 is SGHAT, CDR2 FQNNGV. This CDR3 is built from 15 residues. For the CDR3, the DNA is TGTGCCAGCAGCTTAATCACCCGCTCTGGAAACACCATATATTTT. Translating it yields CASSLITRSGNTIYF.

This chain connects TRBV14 to TRBJ2-3; D not certain. V lost 3 bases, J lost 14 bases, and 18 bases lay in between. This CDR3 is 13 amino acids long. The germline V gene encodes CDR1 SGHDN and CDR2 FVKESK. CDR3 sequence (DNA): TGTGCCAGCAGCCACCTTCCGGATACCGGGCGGTATTTT. Translation gives CASSHLPDTGRYF.

The rearrangement uses TRBV7-6 and TRBJ2-5; 7 positions agree with TRBD2. V lost 0 bases, J lost 5 bases, and 3 bases stayed unmatched. Germline CDR1 is SGHVS and CDR2 is FNYEAQ. The CDR3 totals 14 residues. CDR3 nucleotides: TGTGCCAGCAGCTTAGCGGACGGGGGGGAGACCCAGTACTTC. This codes for CASSLADGGETQYF.

The chain is built from TRBV29-1 and TRBJ2-3; D not resolved. With 5 bases removed from V and 0 bases from J, the gap between germline ends came to 12 bases. CDR3 length equals 14 residues. Germline lookup yields CDR1 SQVTM and CDR2 ANQGSEA. This CDR3 reads CSVSISSSTDTQYF. For the CDR3, the DNA is TGCAGCGTTTCGATCAGCTCCAGCACAGATACGCAGTATTTT.

This clone was seen a few times. The gene calls are TRBV6-1 and TRBJ1-2; D remains ambiguous. There are 11 residues in the CDR3. V lost 4 bases, J lost 8 bases, and 8 bases lay in between. The germline V gene encodes CDR1 MNHNS and CDR2 SASEGT. CDR3 in amino acids: CASSAVVGYTF. The CDR3 region has the DNA TGTGCCAGCAGTGCTGTGGTAGGCTACACCTTC.

The V and J genes are TRBV6-4 and TRBJ1-4; unclear D gene. The germline V and J ends were trimmed by 6 bases and 3 bases, with 14 bases remaining between them. This CDR3 contains 15 residues. Germline loops: CDR1 MRHNA, CDR2 SNTAGT. The CDR3 is CASRVRSRANEKLFF. The CDR3 nucleotides read TGTGCCAGCAGGGTTAGGTCCCGGGCTAATGAAAAACTGTTTTTT.

The CDR3 nucleotides read TGTGCCAGCAGCTCCTGGGGGGTTACTAGCACAGATACGCAGTATTTT. It is translated as CASSSWGVTSTDTQYF. The chain recombines TRBV7-6 with TRBJ2-3; tentative D call: TRBD2 (6 bases). Germline V CDR1 and CDR2: SGHVS, FNYEAQ. V lost 4 bases and J lost 0, with 14 bases in between. The CDR3 has 16 amino acids. The full variable domain, in which reference TRBV7-6 and TRBJ2-3 provide the parts outside the CDR3, is GAGVSQSPRYKVTKRGQDVALRCDPISGHVSLYWYRQALGQGPEFLTYFNYEAQQDKSGLPNDRFSAERPEGSISTLTIQRTEQRDSAMYRCASSSWGVTSTDTQYFGPGTRLTVL.

The chain employs TRBV9 and TRBJ1-4, with D hard to call. The V end was cut by 4 bases, the J end by 3 bases, with 16 bases between. The CDR3 loop spans 16 amino acids. Germline V CDR1 and CDR2: SGDLS, YYNGEE. The CDR3 DNA follows: TGTGCCAGCAGCCCCAACCTTGACATACCTAATGAAAAACTGTTTTTT. Translating gives CASSPNLDIPNEKLFF.

V and J are TRBV5-1 and TRBJ2-1, with 7 bases lining up with TRBD1. The germline gives CDR1 SGHRS, CDR2 YFSETQ. The CDR3 consists of 15 residues. V lost 0 bases and J lost 6; bases outside the gene matches: 6. CDR3 sequence (DNA): TGCGCCAGCAGCTTGGTTCAGGGACAGAGCAATGAGCAGTTCTTC. Amino acid sequence: CASSLVQGQSNEQFF. Filled out from reference TRBV5-1 and TRBJ2-1, the complete variable domain reads KAGVTQTPRYLIKTRGQQVTLSCSPISGHRSVSWYQQTPGQGLQFLFEYFSETQRNKGNFPGRFSGRQFSNSRSEMNVSTLELGDSALYLCASSLVQGQSNEQFFGPGTRLTVL.

V and J are TRBV28 and TRBJ2-7; D not resolved. CDR1 MDHEN and CDR2 SYDVKM come from the germline V gene. Trimming took off 2 bases at V and 0 bases at J, with 8 bases between the two ends. This CDR3 comprises 14 residues. CDR3 protein: CASSLPVSSYEQYF. The CDR3 DNA follows: TGTGCCAGCAGTTTACCGGTGAGCTCCTACGAGCAGTACTTC.

This rearrangement joins TRBV2 to TRBJ2-7, with D possibly matching TRBD2 (6 bases). This CDR3 spans 14 amino acids. Germline CDR1 reads SNHLY; CDR2 reads FYNNEI. Trimming cost V 6 bases and J 0 bases, with 12 bases left between them. The CDR3 region has the DNA TGTGCCAGCAGGGCTAGCGAGAGCTCCTACGAGCAGTACTTC. This translates into CASRASESSYEQYF.

This chain links TRBV4-1 with TRBJ2-5; D is tentatively TRBD1 or TRBD2 (5 bases each). The CDR3 extends over 17 amino acids. Germline V lookup: CDR1 MGHRA, CDR2 YSYEKL. The V end lost 2 bases, the J end lost 5 bases, and 21 bases lay between the germline ends. The CDR3 DNA is TGCGCCAGCAGCCAATCCCCCCGGAGGCCCAGGGAGGAGACCCAGTACTTC. Translated, it gives CASSQSPRRPREETQYF.

This clone appeared a single time. The chain links TRBV28 to TRBJ1-3; D ambiguous. CDR1 is MDHEN and CDR2 is SYDVKM in the germline V gene. CDR3 length: 15 amino acids. Deletions cut 6 bases from V and 1 base from J, with 13 bases between. The CDR3 sequence: CASSPSWLSGNTIYF. The CDR3 bases are TGTGCCAGCAGCCCCTCGTGGCTGTCTGGAAACACCATATATTTT.

The chain recombines TRBV10-2 with TRBJ2-3; maybe TRBD2 (6 bases). The CDR3 is made up of 14 amino acids. Germline V gene sequence: CDR1 WSHSY, CDR2 SAAADI. V was trimmed by 10 bases and J by 0 bases, leaving 14 bases between them. The CDR3 region has the DNA TGCGCCACCAAGAGCGGGTCTAGCACAGATACGCAGTATTTT. As protein: CATKSGSSTDTQYF.

The CDR3 nucleotides read TGTGCCAGTAGCCTGACTAGCGGGCAATACAATGAGCAGTTCTTC. It yields the protein CASSLTSGQYNEQFF. The chain has TRBV19 and TRBJ2-1; TRBD2 aligns across 10 bases. J was trimmed by 4 bases and V by 6 bases; bases with no gene match: 6. CDR1 is LNHDA, CDR2 SQIVND, per germline (reference sequence). The CDR3 is 15 residues long.

This chain uses TRBV25-1 with TRBJ1-4; D unclear. Germline CDR1 reads MGHDK; CDR2 reads SYGVNS. There are 16 residues in the CDR3. Deletions cut 3 bases from V and 0 bases from J, with 11 bases between. CDR3 region: CASSDHAAPTNEKLFF. CDR3 sequence (DNA): TGTGCCAGCAGTGACCACGCGGCCCCAACTAATGAAAAACTGTTTTTT. Complete variable domain (other parts from reference TRBV25-1 and TRBJ1-4): EADIYQTPRYLVIGTGKKITLECSQTMGHDKMYWYQQDPGMELHLIHYSYGVNSTEKGDLSSESTVSRIRTEHFPLTLESARPSHTSQYLCASSDHAAPTNEKLFFGSGTQLSVL.

Ten or more counts support this clone. The sample carries other DNA sequences with the same CDR3. The V gene is TRBV11-3, the J gene TRBJ2-2; 8 bases are shared with TRBD2. The CDR3 spans 16 residues. V was pared by 6 bases and J by 4 bases, with 10 bases of the junction left unmatched. Germline-derived CDR1 and CDR2 are SGHNT and YENEEA. The CDR3 coding sequence is TGTGCCAGCAGTTCAAGGGCGGGAGGTGGCACCGGGGAGCTGTTTTTT. Its protein product is CASSSRAGGGTGELFF.

This clone was picked up a small number of times. This chain links TRBV6-1 with TRBJ2-2; 10 positions match TRBD2. This CDR3 contains 17 residues. V lost 1 base and J lost 7; bases outside the gene matches: 9. Germline V CDR1 and CDR2: MNHNS, SASEGT. CDR3 region: CASSEVGLAGVGGELFF. Here the CDR3 DNA reads TGTGCCAGCAGTGAAGTAGGCCTAGCGGGAGTGGGCGGGGAGCTGTTTTTT.

This clone was detected once. This chain joins TRBV7-9 and TRBJ2-5; D possibly corresponds to TRBD1 (5 bases). This CDR3 has 13 residues. Germline V CDR1 and CDR2: SEHNR, FQNEAQ (reference sequence). The V gene lost 8 bases and the J gene lost 1 base, with 11 bases spanning the gap. The CDR3 nucleotides are TGTGCCAGCGGCCCCAGGGTCCAAGAGACCCAGTACTTC. Its protein is CASGPRVQETQYF.

The chain uses TRBV28 and TRBJ1-5, with 12 bases identical to TRBD1. Germline CDR1 and CDR2: MDHEN and SYDVKM. The V gene end was trimmed by 10 bases and the J gene end by 6 bases; junction bases not matched to a gene: 7. The CDR3 contains 14 residues. The CDR3 DNA is TGTGCCACCGAAGGGACAGGGGGCTCTCAGCCCCAGCATTTT. It yields the protein CATEGTGGSQPQHF.

This clone was detected a few times. J is TRBJ1-5 and V is TRBV9; 8 nucleotides agree with TRBD1. This CDR3 has 15 amino acids. In germline, CDR1 is SGDLS, CDR2 YYNGEE. Trimming removed 3 bases from V and 4 bases from J; junction bases left unmatched: 6. Here the CDR3 reads CASSAGQGINQPQHF. The CDR3 nucleotides are TGTGCCAGCAGCGCCGGACAGGGAATAAATCAGCCCCAGCATTTT.

This chain's CDR3 is CASSPGTRDYEQYF. In DNA, the CDR3 is TGTGCCAGCAGTCCCGGGACTAGAGACTACGAGCAGTACTTC. This chain joins TRBV5-4 and TRBJ2-7; 8 bases fit TRBD2. CDR3 length: 14 amino acids. Germline V gene sequence: CDR1 SGHNT, CDR2 YYREEE (reference sequence). Unmatched junction bases numbered 7, after V lost 5 bases and J lost 3 bases. Together with reference TRBV5-4 and TRBJ2-7, the CDR3 gives the full variable domain: ETGVTQSPTHLIKTRGQQVTLRCSSQSGHNTVSWYQQALGQGPQFIFQYYREEENGRGNFPPRFSGLQFPNYSSELNVNALELDDSALYLCASSPGTRDYEQYFGPGTRLTVT.

J is TRBJ1-5 and V is TRBV7-9, with D hard to call. CDR1 SEHNR and CDR2 FQNEAQ come from the germline V gene (reference sequence). This CDR3 is built from 14 residues. V lost 7 bases and J lost 2, with 12 bases in between. CDR3 loop: CASTNAGGNQPQHF. DNA of the CDR3: TGTGCCAGCACCAACGCAGGCGGCAATCAGCCCCAGCATTTT.

The chain has TRBV28 and TRBJ2-2, with 10 bases identical to TRBD2. This CDR3 is 16 amino acids long. CDR1 and CDR2 from the germline V gene are MDHEN and SYDVKM. Trimming took 7 bases from V and 5 from J; bases not matched to a gene: 10. CDR3 nucleotide sequence: TGTGCCAGCACCGCTCCTAGCGGGAGAGGAACCGGGGAGCTGTTTTTT. It is translated as CASTAPSGRGTGELFF.